Sequencing of this TCR beta chain was carried out in a study of cytomegalovirus exposure and HLA in healthy donors. TCRdb's copy holds only in-frame clones and misses some; the assay was immunoSEQ multiplex PCR. The data hold 150,000 to 200,000 clones, with 65% to 90% observed a single time. In germline, CDR1 is MNHEY, CDR2 SVGAGI. The CDR3 loop spans 16 amino acids. Trimming took 3 bases from V and 4 from J; bases not matched to a gene: 12. The V call is TRBV6-5, the J call TRBJ2-7; TRBD1 agrees at 7 bases. The sequencing sample was made of PBMCs. This TCR derives from a woman aged 18 to 35 in good health and CMV-seronegative. The DNA of the CDR3 is TGTGCCAGCAGTTATCGGACACCGGGACAGACATACGAGCAGTACTTC. This gives the protein CASSYRTPGQTYEQYF.